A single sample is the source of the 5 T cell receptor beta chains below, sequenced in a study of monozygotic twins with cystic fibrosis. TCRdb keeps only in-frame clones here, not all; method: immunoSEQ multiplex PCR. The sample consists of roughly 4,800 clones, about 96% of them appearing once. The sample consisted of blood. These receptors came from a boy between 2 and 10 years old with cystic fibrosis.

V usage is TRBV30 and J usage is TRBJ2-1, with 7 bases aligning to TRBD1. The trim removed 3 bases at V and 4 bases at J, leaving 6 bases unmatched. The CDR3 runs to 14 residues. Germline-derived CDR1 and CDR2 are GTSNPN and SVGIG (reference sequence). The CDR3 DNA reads TGTGCCTGGAGGGACAGGTCCTCATACAATGAGCAGTTCTTC. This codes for CAWRDRSSYNEQFF.

This CDR3 is CASSTGGLGGYTF. The CDR3 DNA sequence: TGTGCCAGCAGCACAGGGGGCTTGGGTGGCTACACCTTC. The rearrangement links TRBV6-5 to TRBJ1-2; 9 nucleotides line up with TRBD1. V lost 6 bases, J lost 7 bases, and 6 bases stayed unmatched. The CDR3 is made up of 13 amino acids. The germline gives CDR1 MNHEY, CDR2 SVGAGI.

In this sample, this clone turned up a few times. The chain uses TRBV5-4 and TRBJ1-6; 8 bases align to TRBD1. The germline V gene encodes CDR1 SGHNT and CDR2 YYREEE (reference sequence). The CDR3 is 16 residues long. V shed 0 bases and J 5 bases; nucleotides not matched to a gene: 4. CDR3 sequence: CASSLVGQGDNSPLHF. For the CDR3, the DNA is TGTGCCAGCAGCTTGGTCGGACAGGGTGATAATTCACCCCTCCACTTT.

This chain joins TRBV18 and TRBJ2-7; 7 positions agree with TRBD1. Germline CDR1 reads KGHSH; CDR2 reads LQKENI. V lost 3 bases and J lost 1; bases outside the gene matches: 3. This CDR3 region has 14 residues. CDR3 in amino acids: CASSPQQGSYEQYV. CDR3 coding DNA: TGTGCCAGCTCACCGCAACAGGGGTCCTACGAGCAGTACGTC.

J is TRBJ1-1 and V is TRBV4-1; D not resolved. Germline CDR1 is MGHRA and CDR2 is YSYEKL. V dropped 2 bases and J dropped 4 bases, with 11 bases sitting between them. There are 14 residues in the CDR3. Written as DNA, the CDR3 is TGCGCCAGCAGCCAAACTATACTAACCACTGAAGCTTTCTTT. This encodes CASSQTILTTEAFF.